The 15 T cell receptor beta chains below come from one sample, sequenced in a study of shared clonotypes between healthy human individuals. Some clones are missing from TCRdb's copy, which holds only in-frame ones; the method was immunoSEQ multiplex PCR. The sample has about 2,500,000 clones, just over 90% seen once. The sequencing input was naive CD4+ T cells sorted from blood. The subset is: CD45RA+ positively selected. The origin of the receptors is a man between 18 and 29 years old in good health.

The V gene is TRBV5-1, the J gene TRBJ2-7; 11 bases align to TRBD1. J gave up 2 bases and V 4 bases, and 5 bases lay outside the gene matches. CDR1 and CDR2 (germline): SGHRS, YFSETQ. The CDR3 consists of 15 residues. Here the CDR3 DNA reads TGCGCCAGCAGCAGAATGGGACAGGGGGCCTACGAGCAGTACTTC. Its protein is CASSRMGQGAYEQYF.

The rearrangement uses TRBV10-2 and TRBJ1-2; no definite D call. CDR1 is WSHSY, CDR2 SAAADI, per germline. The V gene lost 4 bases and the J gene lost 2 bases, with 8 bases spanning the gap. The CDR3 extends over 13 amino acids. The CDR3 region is CASSVNRNYGYTF. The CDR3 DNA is TGCGCCAGCAGTGTGAACCGGAACTATGGCTACACCTTC.

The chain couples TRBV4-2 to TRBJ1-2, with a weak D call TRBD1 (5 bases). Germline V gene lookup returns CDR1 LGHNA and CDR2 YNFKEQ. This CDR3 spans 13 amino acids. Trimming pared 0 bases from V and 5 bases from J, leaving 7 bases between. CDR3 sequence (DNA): TGTGCCAGCAGCCAAGAAGGGGTTTATGGCTACACCTTC. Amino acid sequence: CASSQEGVYGYTF.

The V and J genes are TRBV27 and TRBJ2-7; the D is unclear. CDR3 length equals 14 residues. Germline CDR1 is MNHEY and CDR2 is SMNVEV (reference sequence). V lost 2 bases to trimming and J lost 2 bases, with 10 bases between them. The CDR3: CASSLSRTTYEQYF. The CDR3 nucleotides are TGTGCCAGCAGTTTAAGTCGCACAACCTACGAGCAGTACTTC.

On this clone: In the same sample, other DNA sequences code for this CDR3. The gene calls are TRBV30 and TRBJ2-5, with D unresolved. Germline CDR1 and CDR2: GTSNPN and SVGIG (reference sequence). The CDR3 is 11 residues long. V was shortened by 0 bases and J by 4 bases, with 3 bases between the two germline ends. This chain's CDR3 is CAWSVRETQYF. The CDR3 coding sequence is TGTGCCTGGAGTGTTCGAGAGACCCAGTACTTC.

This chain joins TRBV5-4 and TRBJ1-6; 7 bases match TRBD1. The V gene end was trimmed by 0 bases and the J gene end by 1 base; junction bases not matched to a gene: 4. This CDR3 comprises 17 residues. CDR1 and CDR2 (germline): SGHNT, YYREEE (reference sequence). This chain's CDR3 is CASSLDRGGSYNSPLHF. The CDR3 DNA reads TGTGCCAGCAGCTTGGACAGGGGTGGGTCCTATAATTCACCCCTCCACTTT.

The CDR3 bases are TGTGCCAGTAGTACCGTCGGACTAGCGGGAATCACCGGGGAGCTGTTTTTT. This gives the protein CASSTVGLAGITGELFF. The gene calls are TRBV19 and TRBJ2-2, with 12 bases fitting TRBD2. The germline gives CDR1 LNHDA, CDR2 SQIVND (reference sequence). Unmatched junction bases numbered 7, after V lost 4 bases and J lost 4 bases. The CDR3 sequence is 17 residues long.

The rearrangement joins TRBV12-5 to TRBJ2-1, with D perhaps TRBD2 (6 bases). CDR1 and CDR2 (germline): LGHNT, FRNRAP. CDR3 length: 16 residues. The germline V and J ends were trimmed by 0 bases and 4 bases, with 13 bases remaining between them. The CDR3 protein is CASGLVSGVDYNEQFF. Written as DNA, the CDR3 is TGTGCTAGTGGTTTGGTCTCGGGAGTCGATTACAATGAGCAGTTCTTC. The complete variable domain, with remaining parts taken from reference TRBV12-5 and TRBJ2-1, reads DARVTQTPRHKVTEMGQEVTMRCQPILGHNTVFWYRQTMMQGLELLAYFRNRAPLDDSGMPKDRFSAEMPDATLATLKIQPSEPRDSAVYFCASGLVSGVDYNEQFFGPGTRLTVL.

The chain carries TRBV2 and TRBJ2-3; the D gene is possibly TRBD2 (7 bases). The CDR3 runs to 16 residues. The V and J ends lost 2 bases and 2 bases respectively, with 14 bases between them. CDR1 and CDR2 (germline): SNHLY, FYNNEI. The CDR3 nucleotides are TGTGCCAGCAGTGAACGGGGGGCGGGGTTCACAGATACGCAGTATTTT. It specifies CASSERGAGFTDTQYF.

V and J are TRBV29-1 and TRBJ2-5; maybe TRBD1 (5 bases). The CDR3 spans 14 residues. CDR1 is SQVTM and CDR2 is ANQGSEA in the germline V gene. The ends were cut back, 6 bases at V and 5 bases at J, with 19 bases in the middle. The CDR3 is CSVPPGPGWETQYF. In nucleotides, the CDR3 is TGCAGCGTCCCCCCCGGGCCAGGGTGGGAGACCCAGTACTTC.

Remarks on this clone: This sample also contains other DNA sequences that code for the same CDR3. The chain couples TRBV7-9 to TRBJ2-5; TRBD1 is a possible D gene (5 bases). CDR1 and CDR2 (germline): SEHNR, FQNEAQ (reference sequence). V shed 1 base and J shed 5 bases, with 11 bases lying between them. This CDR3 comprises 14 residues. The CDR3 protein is CASSLGGAGETQYF. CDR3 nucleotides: TGTGCCAGCAGCTTAGGTGGGGCTGGGGAGACCCAGTACTTC.

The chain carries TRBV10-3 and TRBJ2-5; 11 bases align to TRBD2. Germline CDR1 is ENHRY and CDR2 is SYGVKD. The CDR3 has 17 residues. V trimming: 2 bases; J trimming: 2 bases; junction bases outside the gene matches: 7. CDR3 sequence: CAISEARRLAGQETQYF. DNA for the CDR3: TGTGCCATCAGTGAGGCCCGCCGACTAGCGGGACAAGAGACCCAGTACTTC.

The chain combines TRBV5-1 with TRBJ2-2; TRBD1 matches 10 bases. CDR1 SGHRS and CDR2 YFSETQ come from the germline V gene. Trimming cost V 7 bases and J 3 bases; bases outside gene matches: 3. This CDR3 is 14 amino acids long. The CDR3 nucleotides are TGCGCCAGCGGTGACAGGGGGCACACCGGGGAGCTGTTTTTT. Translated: CASGDRGHTGELFF.

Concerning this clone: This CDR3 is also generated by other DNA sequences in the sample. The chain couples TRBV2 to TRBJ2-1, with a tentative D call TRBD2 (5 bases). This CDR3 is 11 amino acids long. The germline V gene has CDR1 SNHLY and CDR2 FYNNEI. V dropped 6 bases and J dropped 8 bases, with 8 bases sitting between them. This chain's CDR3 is CASRLAYEQFF. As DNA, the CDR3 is TGTGCCAGCAGGCTAGCCTATGAGCAGTTCTTC.

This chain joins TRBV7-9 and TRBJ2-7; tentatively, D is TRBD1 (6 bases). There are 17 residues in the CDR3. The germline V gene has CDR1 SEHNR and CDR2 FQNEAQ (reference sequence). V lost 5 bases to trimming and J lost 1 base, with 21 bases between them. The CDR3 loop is CASSLTQTNRASYEQYF. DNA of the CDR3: TGTGCCAGCAGCCTCACTCAAACAAACAGGGCTTCCTACGAGCAGTACTTC.